The entry below describes one T cell receptor beta chain. Antigen unknown. These data come from a study of cytomegalovirus exposure and HLA in healthy donors. Study context: Unique TCRs from HLA-typed donors, 80 million to 100 million of them, were held in an early data release. Findings and limits, study-wide: The listing of 150 to 200 TCR beta chains classed them as cytomegalovirus-associated.

PCR used 60 Vbeta primers and 13 Jbeta primers. The assay was immunoSEQ multiplex PCR, and TCRdb's table has in-frame clones only and misses some. The sample lists more than 95,000 clones, about 80% occurring once. V lost 4 bases, J lost 3 bases, and 3 bases stayed unmatched. This CDR3 is built from 13 residues. The germline gives CDR1 PRHDT, CDR2 FYEKMQ (reference sequence). This clonotype was obtained from a man aged 25 to 45 in good health and CMV-seropositive. Sequencing was done on a sample of PBMCs. The chain employs TRBV13 and TRBJ2-7; 7 bases fit TRBD1. DNA of the CDR3: TGTGCCAGCAGCTCAGGGACAGACTACGAGCAGTACTTC. As protein: CASSSGTDYEQYF.